A selection of T cell receptor beta chains follows, all from one sample in a study of blood T cell repertoires in COVID-19. The data were produced by immunoSEQ multiplex PCR, yet TCRdb's version contains in-frame clones alone and is incomplete. Among some 100,000 clones, 75% to 90% were seen once, and the ten largest hold more than 10%. Input material: peripheral blood. These receptors all stem from a human donor in a cohort sampled during active COVID-19. CDR3s include the opening cysteine and the closing phenylalanine or tryptophan. Each record gives: J gene, clone size, D gene, V gene, CDR3 DNA, CDR3 protein. D genes are given only for firm matches. Not every row has a clone size; where given, it reads once, few, many or a size class.

j_call: TRBJ2-7; clone_size: .; d_call: TRBD1; v_call: TRBV6-4; cdr3_nt: TGTGCCAGCAGTGATCACACACTACACAGAAGAGGACAGGTCGCTTGGGAGCAGTACTTC; cdr3_aa: CASSDHTLHRRGQVAWEQYF
j_call: TRBJ2-3; clone_size: once; d_call: TRBD2; v_call: TRBV7-2; cdr3_nt: TGTGCCAGCAGCTCCCGGATAGCGGGGGGGACAGATACGCAGTATTTT; cdr3_aa: CASSSRIAGGTDTQYF
j_call: TRBJ2-3; clone_size: .; d_call: .; v_call: TRBV12-5; cdr3_nt: TGTGCTAGTGGTTTAGGGGCCACAGATACGCAGTATTTT; cdr3_aa: CASGLGATDTQYF
j_call: TRBJ1-1; clone_size: .; d_call: TRBD1; v_call: TRBV5-6; cdr3_nt: TGTGCCAGCAGCTTGCTCGACAGGGTGAACACTGAAGCTTTCTTT; cdr3_aa: CASSLLDRVNTEAFF
j_call: TRBJ2-3; clone_size: once; d_call: TRBD2; v_call: TRBV6-5; cdr3_nt: TGTGCCAGCAGTTACAGCGGGGGGGCCACAGATACGCAGTATTTT; cdr3_aa: CASSYSGGATDTQYF
j_call: TRBJ1-1; clone_size: .; d_call: TRBD1; v_call: TRBV5-1; cdr3_nt: TGCGCCAGCAGCTTTAACAGGGGATTGAACACTGAAGCTTTCTTT; cdr3_aa: CASSFNRGLNTEAFF
j_call: TRBJ1-1; clone_size: .; d_call: .; v_call: TRBV5-1; cdr3_nt: TGCGCCAGCAGCTTTACAGGGTCTGCGACTGAAGCTTTCTTT; cdr3_aa: CASSFTGSATEAFF
j_call: TRBJ2-1; clone_size: .; d_call: .; v_call: TRBV28; cdr3_nt: TGTGCCAGCAGGGACAGCTCCTACAATGAGCAGTTCTTC; cdr3_aa: CASRDSSYNEQFF
j_call: TRBJ2-5; clone_size: .; d_call: TRBD2; v_call: TRBV7-2; cdr3_nt: TGTGCCAGCAGCTTTGGCGGGGGGGCCGGGGAGACCCAGTACTTC; cdr3_aa: CASSFGGGAGETQYF
j_call: TRBJ1-1; clone_size: .; d_call: .; v_call: TRBV6-5; cdr3_nt: TGTGCCAGTTCTTTGGACAGGAACACTGAAGCTTTCTTT; cdr3_aa: CASSLDRNTEAFF
j_call: TRBJ1-4; clone_size: .; d_call: TRBD1; v_call: TRBV6-5; cdr3_nt: TGTGCCAGCAGTACCTTAGGACAGGGGGCGGAAAAACTGTTTTTT; cdr3_aa: CASSTLGQGAEKLFF
j_call: TRBJ1-2; clone_size: once; d_call: .; v_call: TRBV5-1; cdr3_nt: TGCGCCAGCAGCTTAGGGAGTAACTATGGCTACACCTTC; cdr3_aa: CASSLGSNYGYTF
j_call: TRBJ1-5; clone_size: once; d_call: TRBD1; v_call: TRBV6-5; cdr3_nt: TGTGCCAGCAGCGGTACTGGGACAGGGGAACAGCCCCAGCATTTT; cdr3_aa: CASSGTGTGEQPQHF
j_call: TRBJ1-6; clone_size: .; d_call: TRBD1; v_call: TRBV6-2/TRBV6-3; cdr3_nt: TGTGCCAGCAGTTCCCAGGGGGCGCTTGGTTCACCCCTCCACTTT; cdr3_aa: CASSSQGALGSPLHF
j_call: TRBJ2-2; clone_size: .; d_call: TRBD1; v_call: TRBV27; cdr3_nt: TGTGCCAGCAGACCGGACAGGTCCGCCGCCGGGGAGCTGTTTTTT; cdr3_aa: CASRPDRSAAGELFF
j_call: TRBJ2-3; clone_size: .; d_call: .; v_call: TRBV29-1; cdr3_nt: TGCAGCGTTGCCGGAGTAGCCCGCACAGATACGCAGTATTTT; cdr3_aa: CSVAGVARTDTQYF
j_call: TRBJ2-3; clone_size: .; d_call: TRBD2; v_call: TRBV5-1; cdr3_nt: TGCGCCAGCAGCTTGGGACTAGCGGGGGGGATCACAGATACGCAGTATTTT; cdr3_aa: CASSLGLAGGITDTQYF
j_call: TRBJ2-1; clone_size: .; d_call: TRBD1; v_call: TRBV7-9; cdr3_nt: TGTGCCAGCAGCCCCCCGGGACAGGGTAAGAATGAGCAGTTCTTC; cdr3_aa: CASSPPGQGKNEQFF
j_call: TRBJ1-2; clone_size: .; d_call: TRBD1; v_call: TRBV12-3/TRBV12-4; cdr3_nt: TGTGCCAGCAAGCCGGACAGGGAGGATGGCTACACCTTC; cdr3_aa: CASKPDREDGYTF
j_call: TRBJ2-3; clone_size: .; d_call: TRBD2; v_call: TRBV13; cdr3_nt: TGTGCCAGCAGCCTTAGACTAGCGGGGACCACAGATACGCAGTATTTT; cdr3_aa: CASSLRLAGTTDTQYF
j_call: TRBJ2-3; clone_size: .; d_call: TRBD2; v_call: TRBV7-9; cdr3_nt: TGTGCCAGCAGACCACTAGCGGGGGGGATGCGGGGCACAGATACGCAGTATTTT; cdr3_aa: CASRPLAGGMRGTDTQYF
j_call: TRBJ2-5; clone_size: .; d_call: .; v_call: TRBV5-1; cdr3_nt: TGCGCCAGCAGCTTGGGGCTAGCTTTTAACTCCACGGCGGAGACCCAGTACTTC; cdr3_aa: CASSLGLAFNSTAETQYF
j_call: TRBJ1-1; clone_size: .; d_call: .; v_call: TRBV7-2; cdr3_nt: TGTGCCAGCAGCTTCGGGGGGGCAAAGGTGAACACTGAAGCTTTCTTT; cdr3_aa: CASSFGGAKVNTEAFF
j_call: TRBJ1-1; clone_size: .; d_call: .; v_call: TRBV9; cdr3_nt: TGTGCCAGCAGCGTGGCAATGAACACTGAAGCTTTCTTT; cdr3_aa: CASSVAMNTEAFF
j_call: TRBJ2-3; clone_size: .; d_call: TRBD2; v_call: TRBV7-3; cdr3_nt: TGTGCCAGCAGCTTAGGGGCTAGCGGGGGGCTAGATACGCAGTATTTT; cdr3_aa: CASSLGASGGLDTQYF
j_call: TRBJ1-6; clone_size: once; d_call: .; v_call: TRBV19; cdr3_nt: TGTGCCAGTAGACTACAGGGTGGGGATAATTCACCCCTCCACTTT; cdr3_aa: CASRLQGGDNSPLHF
j_call: TRBJ2-3; clone_size: few; d_call: TRBD2; v_call: TRBV30; cdr3_nt: TGTGCCTGGAGCTCTAGCGGGGGGGCCGCAGATACGCAGTATTTT; cdr3_aa: CAWSSSGGAADTQYF
j_call: TRBJ1-3; clone_size: .; d_call: TRBD1; v_call: TRBV2; cdr3_nt: TGTGCCACCCGAGAGACAGGGGCGGGAAACACCATATATTTT; cdr3_aa: CATRETGAGNTIYF
j_call: TRBJ2-3; clone_size: .; d_call: .; v_call: TRBV7-8; cdr3_nt: TGTGCCAGCAGCTTATATCGGGGAACAGATACGCAGTATTTT; cdr3_aa: CASSLYRGTDTQYF
j_call: TRBJ1-2; clone_size: .; d_call: .; v_call: TRBV29-1; cdr3_nt: TGCAGCGTTGAAGACCTGGACAGCTATGGCTACACCTTC; cdr3_aa: CSVEDLDSYGYTF
j_call: TRBJ2-7; clone_size: .; d_call: .; v_call: TRBV28; cdr3_nt: TGTGCCAGCAGCTCATTCCGCCGGTCGGTCGAGCAGTACTTC; cdr3_aa: CASSSFRRSVEQYF
j_call: TRBJ2-7; clone_size: .; d_call: TRBD1; v_call: TRBV30; cdr3_nt: TGTGCCTGTCGGACAGGGGGCTCGTACGAGCAGTACTTC; cdr3_aa: CACRTGGSYEQYF
j_call: TRBJ2-3; clone_size: many; d_call: TRBD1; v_call: TRBV4-3; cdr3_nt: TGCGCCAGCAGCCAGGGACAGCCTAGCACAGATACGCAGTATTTT; cdr3_aa: CASSQGQPSTDTQYF
j_call: TRBJ1-2; clone_size: .; d_call: .; v_call: TRBV6-5; cdr3_nt: TGTGCCAGCAGAGGGCGACAGACTCTCTATGGCTACACCTTC; cdr3_aa: CASRGRQTLYGYTF
j_call: TRBJ2-7; clone_size: .; d_call: .; v_call: TRBV12-3/TRBV12-4; cdr3_nt: TGTGCCAGCAGTGACCGACAGACCTACGAGCAGTACTTC; cdr3_aa: CASSDRQTYEQYF
j_call: TRBJ1-2; clone_size: .; d_call: TRBD1; v_call: TRBV5-1; cdr3_nt: TGCGCCAGCAGCCGGACAGGAGTCTCCGGCGGCTACACCTTC; cdr3_aa: CASSRTGVSGGYTF
j_call: TRBJ2-7; clone_size: .; d_call: TRBD1; v_call: TRBV5-6; cdr3_nt: TGTGCCAGCAGCTTGGGACAGGGTTCAGAGCAGTACTTC; cdr3_aa: CASSLGQGSEQYF
j_call: TRBJ1-2; clone_size: once; d_call: .; v_call: TRBV7-8; cdr3_nt: TGTGCCAGCAGCTCTCCCGCTACGGGGTCCTATGGCTACACCTTC; cdr3_aa: CASSSPATGSYGYTF
j_call: TRBJ1-2; clone_size: .; d_call: .; v_call: TRBV7-2; cdr3_nt: TGTGCCAGCAGCTTAGAAAGTAGGGGGGGCTACACCTTC; cdr3_aa: CASSLESRGGYTF
j_call: TRBJ1-6; clone_size: .; d_call: TRBD1; v_call: TRBV5-1; cdr3_nt: TGCGCCAGCAGCTTGGCCAGACAGGGTGGTGCACCCCTCCACTTT; cdr3_aa: CASSLARQGGAPLHF
j_call: TRBJ1-3; clone_size: .; d_call: .; v_call: TRBV6-2/TRBV6-3; cdr3_nt: TGTGCCAGCAGTTACGGTTTCGGGGGAAACACCATATATTTT; cdr3_aa: CASSYGFGGNTIYF
j_call: TRBJ2-5; clone_size: once; d_call: TRBD2; v_call: TRBV7-2; cdr3_nt: TGTGCCAGCAGCTTAGGGCCTACTAGCGGGGGACTGAAGACCCAGTACTTC; cdr3_aa: CASSLGPTSGGLKTQYF
j_call: TRBJ1-2; clone_size: few; d_call: .; v_call: TRBV30; cdr3_nt: TGTGCCTTACAGTTACCGAACTATGGCTACACCTTC; cdr3_aa: CALQLPNYGYTF
j_call: TRBJ2-4; clone_size: .; d_call: .; v_call: TRBV7-9; cdr3_nt: TGTGCCAGCAGCAGACTCGACAGAAAAAACATTCAGTACTTC; cdr3_aa: CASSRLDRKNIQYF
j_call: TRBJ2-7; clone_size: .; d_call: .; v_call: TRBV3-1/TRBV3-2; cdr3_nt: TGTGCCAGCAGCTTATCCCTGAGGCGCGGTAACGAGCAGTACTTC; cdr3_aa: CASSLSLRRGNEQYF
j_call: TRBJ2-5; clone_size: .; d_call: TRBD1; v_call: TRBV7-7; cdr3_nt: TGTGCTAGCAGCTTACAGGGGCCCCAAGAGACCCAGTACTTC; cdr3_aa: CASSLQGPQETQYF
j_call: TRBJ1-2; clone_size: .; d_call: .; v_call: TRBV28; cdr3_nt: TGTGCCAGCAGTTTCAGTCCCCATGGCTACACCTTC; cdr3_aa: CASSFSPHGYTF
j_call: TRBJ1-5; clone_size: many; d_call: .; v_call: TRBV5-6; cdr3_nt: TGTGCCAGCAGCTTGGGAGTGGCAGGGGATCGGCAGCCCCAGCATTTT; cdr3_aa: CASSLGVAGDRQPQHF
j_call: TRBJ2-7; clone_size: once; d_call: .; v_call: TRBV19; cdr3_nt: TGTGCCAGTAGTATGACAGGACCTTTGAGCTCCTACGAGCAGTACTTC; cdr3_aa: CASSMTGPLSSYEQYF
j_call: TRBJ2-1; clone_size: few; d_call: TRBD2; v_call: TRBV6-5; cdr3_nt: TGTGCCAGCACCCGACTAGCGGGGGGGTCGGATGAGCAGTTCTTC; cdr3_aa: CASTRLAGGSDEQFF
j_call: TRBJ1-5; clone_size: many; d_call: .; v_call: TRBV30; cdr3_nt: TGTGCCTGGAGTGACAAACACAAAACCAATCAGCCCCAGCATTTT; cdr3_aa: CAWSDKHKTNQPQHF
j_call: TRBJ2-5; clone_size: .; d_call: .; v_call: TRBV11-2; cdr3_nt: TGTGCCAGCACCCAGTACGGCGTAGGGGGTGTTCAAGAGACCCAGTACTTC; cdr3_aa: CASTQYGVGGVQETQYF